This T cell receptor (beta chain) is drawn from a study of T-cell reconstitution after alpha-beta-depleted transplantation in children. Construction of the TCRbeta library involved unique molecular identifiers. TCRdb re-called the PCR reads with MiXCR, one entry per CDR3 protein. This table has about 470,000 distinct CDR3 sequences, around 46% appearing once. The receptor was isolated from a girl aged 2-10 years with aplastic anemia, due to receive a stem cell transplant. The input for sequencing was PBMCs, taken before TCRalphabeta/CD19-depleted stem cell transplant.

The CDR3, as DNA: TGCAGTGCTAGAGTCCCGGGACTTAGCACCTACGAGCAGTACTTC. It specifies CSARVPGLSTYEQYF. This rearrangement joins TRBV20-1 to TRBJ2-7, with D possibly being TRBD2 (6 bases). This CDR3 has 15 residues. The V end was cut by 1 base, the J end by 2 bases, with 15 bases between. Looked up from germline, CDR1 is DFQATT and CDR2 is SNEGSKA (reference sequence).